The rows below give T cell receptor beta chains drawn from one sample of a study of T cell responses to AZD1222 COVID-19 vaccine. Produced via immunoSEQ multiplex PCR; TCRdb's table is partial and in-frame only. The repertoire has approximately 79,000 clones, 80% to 90% of them found once; the top ten carry about 7.5%. The specimen comprised peripheral blood, sampled on day 0 of AZD1222 vaccination. The receptors here all came from an adult in good health. The CDR3 runs from the conserved cysteine through the conserved F or W. Fields, in order: clone size, V gene, D gene, J gene, CDR3 protein, CDR3 DNA. A D gene is named only where the DNA matches it firmly. Size values are once, few and many counts, or a class for expanded clones, and some rows have none.

NA,TRBV28,NA,TRBJ1-5,CASSPRGFNQPQHF,TGTGCCAGCAGCCCTAGGGGTTTCAATCAGCCCCAGCATTTT
NA,TRBV18,TRBD2,TRBJ2-2,CASSPSGRARYTGELFF,TGTGCCAGCTCACCTAGCGGGAGGGCCCGGTACACCGGGGAGCTGTTTTTT
NA,TRBV27,TRBD2,TRBJ2-1,CASSPLGLGGEQFF,TGTGCCAGCAGTCCCCTCGGACTAGGCGGTGAGCAGTTCTTC
NA,TRBV7-7,TRBD2,TRBJ2-7,CASSPWAGAYEQYF,TGTGCCAGCAGCCCGTGGGCGGGGGCCTACGAGCAGTACTTC
NA,TRBV7-2,NA,TRBJ1-4,CASSLDMAGAEEKLFF,TGTGCCAGCAGCTTAGATATGGCGGGGGCGGAGGAAAAACTGTTTTTT
NA,TRBV5-4,NA,TRBJ1-2,CASSLDPVSLSNYGYTF,TGTGCCAGCAGCTTGGATCCGGTGTCGCTGTCTAACTATGGCTACACCTTC
NA,TRBV19,TRBD1,TRBJ1-5,CASSIGQGPNQPQHF,TGTGCCAGTAGTATTGGACAGGGGCCGAATCAGCCCCAGCATTTT
NA,TRBV3-1/TRBV3-2,NA,TRBJ1-6,CASSQVVYNSPLHF,TGTGCCAGCAGCCAAGTGGTCTATAATTCACCCCTCCACTTT
NA,TRBV7-9,NA,TRBJ1-4,CASSLGTHEKLFF,TGTGCCAGCAGCTTAGGAACACACGAAAAACTGTTTTTT
NA,TRBV9,TRBD1,TRBJ2-3,CASSVGRGLGDTQYF,TGTGCCAGCAGCGTGGGCAGGGGGCTGGGAGATACGCAGTATTTT
NA,TRBV6-5,TRBD2,TRBJ2-1,CAIRVLAGFYNEQFF,TGTGCCATCAGGGTACTAGCGGGGTTCTACAATGAGCAGTTCTTC
NA,TRBV18,TRBD1,TRBJ1-6,CASSPTAARTGYNSPLHF,TGTGCCAGCTCACCAACGGCGGCCAGGACAGGCTATAATTCACCCCTCCACTTT
once,TRBV5-6,NA,TRBJ1-3,CASSLISGPIYF,TGTGCCAGCAGCTTAATATCCGGTCCCATATATTTT
few,TRBV24-1,NA,TRBJ1-3,CAGPGSSGNTIYF,TGTGCCGGACCAGGGAGCTCTGGAAACACCATATATTTT
NA,TRBV5-1,NA,TRBJ2-1,CASSGGGTSYNEQFF,TGCGCCAGCAGCGGAGGGGGTACCTCCTACAATGAGCAGTTCTTC
NA,TRBV27,TRBD1,TRBJ1-5,CASSGTGGFQPQHF,TGTGCCAGCAGTGGGACAGGGGGCTTTCAGCCCCAGCATTTT
NA,TRBV9,NA,TRBJ2-2,CASSGPIGAGELFF,TGTGCCAGCAGCGGCCCGATTGGTGCCGGGGAGCTGTTTTTT
NA,TRBV7-2,TRBD2,TRBJ2-7,CASSPPIGLAGVFRDEQYF,TGTGCCAGCAGCCCCCCAATAGGCCTAGCGGGAGTGTTTCGGGACGAGCAGTACTTC
NA,TRBV11-2,NA,TRBJ1-1,CASSLTWRTVKNTEAFF,TGTGCCAGCAGCTTAACGTGGCGTACTGTAAAGAACACTGAAGCTTTCTTT
NA,TRBV5-1,NA,TRBJ1-2,CASSREDTLYGYTF,TGCGCCAGCAGCCGGGAGGACACGCTCTATGGCTACACCTTC
NA,TRBV3-1/TRBV3-2,NA,TRBJ2-1,CASSPLGANEQFF,TGTGCCAGCAGCCCCCTGGGGGCAAATGAGCAGTTCTTC
NA,TRBV6-5,NA,TRBJ1-5,CASTLGGFSNQPQHF,TGTGCCAGCACCCTTGGGGGTTTTAGCAATCAGCCCCAGCATTTT
NA,TRBV14,NA,TRBJ1-2,CASSRGSRDGYTF,TGTGCCAGCAGCCGGGGATCGCGTGATGGCTACACCTTC
NA,TRBV28,NA,TRBJ2-6,CASSRQANSGANVLTF,TGTGCCAGCAGCCGCCAGGCTAACTCTGGGGCCAACGTCCTGACTTTC
few,TRBV27,NA,TRBJ2-5,CASSLSFYGSSRETQYF,TGTGCCAGCAGTTTATCCTTTTACGGGAGCTCCAGAGAGACCCAGTACTTC
NA,TRBV27,NA,TRBJ2-2,CASRSPSRDTGELFF,TGTGCCAGCAGATCCCCTTCAAGGGACACCGGGGAGCTGTTTTTT
NA,TRBV3-1/TRBV3-2,NA,TRBJ1-2,CASSQDTAYGYTF,TGTGCCAGCAGCCAAGATACGGCCTATGGCTACACCTTC
NA,TRBV7-9,NA,TRBJ1-2,CASSRPATGGYTF,TGTGCCAGCAGCCGCCCGGCTACGGGTGGCTACACCTTC
NA,TRBV28,TRBD1,TRBJ1-6,CASSPGQGISSPLHF,TGTGCCAGCAGTCCGGGACAGGGAATAAGTTCACCCCTCCACTTT
NA,TRBV10-3,NA,TRBJ2-1,CAISEGVSSYNEQFF,TGTGCCATCAGTGAAGGGGTCAGCTCCTACAATGAGCAGTTCTTC
few,TRBV24-1,NA,TRBJ2-7,CATSDGSSYEQYF,TGTGCCACCAGTGATGGCAGTTCCTACGAGCAGTACTTC
NA,TRBV29-1,NA,TRBJ2-5,CSAHHHKETQYF,TGCAGCGCACATCACCACAAAGAGACCCAGTACTTC
once,TRBV18,NA,TRBJ1-1,CASSQGNEAFF,TGTGCCAGCTCACAGGGCAATGAAGCTTTCTTT
NA,TRBV28,NA,TRBJ2-1,CASNHRAGQAYNEQFF,TGTGCCAGCAACCACCGAGCGGGACAGGCGTACAATGAGCAGTTCTTC
NA,TRBV5-1,NA,TRBJ1-3,CASSLAGLDGGNTIYF,TGCGCCAGCAGCTTGGCAGGACTGGACGGTGGAAACACCATATATTTT
NA,TRBV7-3,NA,TRBJ2-5,CASSPPSWETQYF,TGTGCCAGCAGCCCGCCGTCCTGGGAGACCCAGTACTTC
NA,TRBV9,NA,TRBJ2-1,CASTRGGSSYNEQFF,TGTGCCAGCACTCGAGGGGGTAGTTCCTACAATGAGCAGTTCTTC
NA,TRBV7-8,NA,TRBJ1-4,CASSLGGISNEKLFF,TGTGCCAGCAGCTTAGGGGGGATCTCTAATGAAAAACTGTTTTTT